This TCR beta chain came from a study of blood T cell repertoires in COVID-19. Study details: T cells, B-cell-depleted T cells, or PBMCs provided the cDNA or gDNA that served as material.

Germline V CDR1 and CDR2: LNHDA, SQIVND (reference sequence). The V end was cut by 7 bases, the J end by 0 bases, with 10 bases between. This CDR3 is 14 amino acids long. The data were produced by immunoSEQ multiplex PCR, yet TCRdb's version contains in-frame clones alone and is incomplete. The table records 150,000 to 200,000 clones, less than 90% of them present only once. The sequence was collected from an older woman with acute or convalescent COVID-19. Sequenced input: peripheral blood. V and J are TRBV19 and TRBJ1-5; D possibly corresponds to TRBD1 (5 bases). CDR3 protein: CASTQGYSNQPQHF. Written as DNA, the CDR3 is TGTGCCAGTACCCAGGGATATAGCAATCAGCCCCAGCATTTT. Variable domain in full (rest from reference TRBV19 and TRBJ1-5): DGGITQSPKYLFRKEGQNVTLSCEQNLNHDAMYWYRQDPGQGLRLIYYSQIVNDFQKGDIAEGYSVSREKKESFPLTVTSAQKNPTAFYLCASTQGYSNQPQHFGDGTRLSIL.